The clone carrying this T cell receptor (beta chain) was seen at least ten times. This record belongs to a study of T cell responses to AZD1222 COVID-19 vaccine. Germline assignment: CDR1 LGHDT and CDR2 YNNKEL (reference sequence). The CDR3 consists of 15 residues. Trimming took 0 bases from V and 2 from J, leaving 10 bases between them. Repertoires were generated with immunoSEQ multiplex PCR, while TCRdb's copy carries only in-frame clones and drops some. The table lists 100,000 to 130,000 clones, approximately 86% of them singletons. The receptor's source is an adult in good health. The V and J genes are TRBV3-1 (or the pseudogene TRBV3-2) and TRBJ1-2; no clear D gene. This specimen consisted of peripheral blood, obtained on day 0 of AZD1222 vaccination. Here the CDR3 reads CASSQELGQNYGYTF. The CDR3 bases are TGTGCCAGCAGCCAAGAACTCGGCCAGAACTATGGCTACACCTTC.